This T cell receptor beta chain originates from a study of EBV T-cell therapy then PD-1 blockade in nasopharyngeal carcinoma. To note about this clone: Its antigen is undetermined.

This CDR3 spans 15 amino acids. Germline lookup yields CDR1 SQVTM and CDR2 ANQGSEA. Trimming pared 7 bases from V and 1 base from J, leaving 18 bases between. The repertoire was sequenced with immunoSEQ multiplex PCR; TCRdb's copy has only in-frame clones and lacks some. The sample shows roughly 17,000 clones, over 70% of them seen only once. Treatment defined: AdE1-LMPpoly-expanded autologous EBV-specific T-cell therapy followed by anti-PD-1 nivolumab. The rearrangement uses TRBV29-1 and TRBJ2-3, with D possibly being TRBD1 or TRBD2 (6 bases each). This clonotype was obtained from a man aged 35-49 years with nasopharyngeal carcinoma. Here the sequenced sample was CD8+ T cells from blood, taken at day 0 from a patient whose treatment included autologous EBV-specific T cells and nivolumab. CDR3 bases: TGCAGCGCTGGTGCTAGGGGGGCACGCACAGATACGCAGTATTTT. Encoded protein: CSAGARGARTDTQYF.